One and the same sample provided the 24 T cell receptor beta chains below, sequenced in a study of cytomegalovirus exposure and HLA in healthy donors. The PCR was carried out with 60 Vbeta primers and 13 Jbeta primers. Sequencing was performed with immunoSEQ multiplex PCR; in TCRdb, only in-frame clones are kept and a portion is missing. This sample yields around 120,000 clones, of which roughly 80% are seen a single time; approximately 3.5% belongs to the top ten. Material for sequencing was PBMCs. The source of these receptors is a young woman in good health and CMV-seropositive.

The chain couples TRBV5-1 to TRBJ1-3, with D unresolved. There are 14 residues in the CDR3. Germline CDR1 and CDR2: SGHRS and YFSETQ. Trimming removed 0 bases from V and 4 bases from J, with 8 bases in between. Here the CDR3 reads CASSLGGGGNTIYF. The DNA of the CDR3 is TGCGCCAGCAGCTTGGGTGGAGGAGGAAACACCATATATTTT.

Written as DNA, the CDR3 is TGTGCCAGTAGTATTACGCCTACAGCGGTTCACTATGGCTACACCTTC. It yields the protein CASSITPTAVHYGYTF. The rearrangement uses TRBV19 and TRBJ1-2; D is uncertain. The CDR3 sequence is 16 residues long. The V gene's germline CDR1 is LNHDA and CDR2 SQIVND (reference sequence). Trimming removed 3 bases at V and 3 bases at J, with 17 bases between.

V and J are TRBV5-4 and TRBJ2-7; D possibly corresponds to TRBD1 (5 bases). CDR1 is SGHNT and CDR2 is YYREEE in the germline V gene (reference sequence). This CDR3 has 13 residues. Trimming took off 1 base at V and 7 bases at J, with 12 bases between the two ends. The DNA of the CDR3 is TGTGCCAGCAGCTTGACAGGTCAGTCTGAGCAGTACTTC. This encodes CASSLTGQSEQYF.

The chain carries TRBV10-3 and TRBJ1-2, with 9 bases lining up with TRBD1. This CDR3 contains 13 residues. The germline V gene has CDR1 ENHRY and CDR2 SYGVKD. The V gene end was trimmed by 7 bases and the J gene end by 8 bases; junction bases not matched to a gene: 8. This CDR3 reads CAITKGQGGGYTF. Here the CDR3 DNA reads TGTGCCATCACCAAGGGACAGGGTGGGGGCTACACCTTC.

This chain connects TRBV6-1 to TRBJ2-7; 9 bases are a match to TRBD1. The germline V gene has CDR1 MNHNS and CDR2 SASEGT. CDR3 length equals 15 residues. J lost 2 bases, V lost 6 bases, and 8 bases had no gene match. The CDR3 DNA follows: TGTGCCAGCAGGAAGACCGGGACAGGGACCTACGAGCAGTACTTC. Residues: CASRKTGTGTYEQYF.

The J gene is TRBJ2-1, the V gene TRBV7-9, with 11 bases aligning to TRBD2. J was trimmed by 5 bases and V by 7 bases; bases with no gene match: 10. From germline, CDR1 is SEHNR and CDR2 FQNEAQ (reference sequence). The CDR3 runs 16 residues. This CDR3 reads CASTLPGLAAHNEQFF. The CDR3 coding sequence is TGTGCCAGCACCCTCCCGGGACTAGCGGCCCACAATGAGCAGTTCTTC.

This chain uses TRBV30 with TRBJ2-3; 9 positions match TRBD1. The CDR3 has 13 residues. J gave up 3 bases and V 4 bases, and 2 bases lay outside the gene matches. Germline CDR1 and CDR2: GTSNPN and SVGIG (reference sequence). The CDR3 loop is CAWKGQGTDTQYF. CDR3 sequence (DNA): TGTGCCTGGAAAGGACAGGGGACAGATACGCAGTATTTT.

The chain recombines TRBV18 with TRBJ2-6; TRBD2 matches 7 bases. After removal of 10 bases from V and 0 bases from J, the junction contained 9 bases not matched to a gene. The CDR3 is made up of 16 amino acids. Germline-derived CDR1 and CDR2 are KGHSH and LQKENI. CDR3 residues: CATPAAGYSGANVLTF. In DNA form, the CDR3 reads TGTGCCACCCCGGCAGCGGGGTACTCTGGGGCCAACGTCCTGACTTTC.

The V call is TRBV11-1, the J call TRBJ2-3; maybe TRBD2 (5 bases). Germline V gene lookup returns CDR1 SGHAT and CDR2 FQDESV (reference sequence). V gave up 1 base and J gave up 0 bases, with 14 bases separating them. The CDR3 has 17 residues. The DNA for the CDR3 is TGTGCCAGCAGCTTAGGGAGGCAGAGTCATAGCACAGATACGCAGTATTTT. This sequence encodes CASSLGRQSHSTDTQYF. Full variable domain (missing parts from reference TRBV11-1 and TRBJ2-3): EAEVAQSPRYKITEKSQAVAFWCDPISGHATLYWYRQILGQGPELLVQFQDESVVDDSQLPKDRFSAERLKGVDSTLKIQPAELGDSAMYLCASSLGRQSHSTDTQYFGPGTRLTVL.

The gene calls are TRBV29-1 and TRBJ1-2; D not certain. CDR3 length: 12 residues. The germline gives CDR1 SQVTM, CDR2 ANQGSEA. V gave up 6 bases and J gave up 4 bases, with 12 bases separating them. The CDR3: CSVVDGAYGYTF. Here the CDR3 DNA reads TGCAGCGTCGTCGACGGAGCCTATGGCTACACCTTC.

V usage is TRBV5-5 and J usage is TRBJ2-5; 8 bases fit TRBD1. V dropped 4 bases and J dropped 1; count of bases not matched to a gene: 3. The CDR3 is 14 residues long. Germline V lookup: CDR1 SGHKS, CDR2 YYEKEE (reference sequence). DNA of the CDR3: TGTGCCAGCAGCCGCGGACAGGGCCAAGAGACCCAGTACTTC. Translation: CASSRGQGQETQYF.

This clone was seen once. The chain couples TRBV4-1 to TRBJ2-1, with 8 positions matching TRBD2. This CDR3 spans 19 amino acids. CDR1 is MGHRA, CDR2 YSYEKL, per germline. V was pared by 4 bases and J by 0 bases, with 14 bases of the junction left unmatched. The CDR3 region is CASSRSIPSGSSSYNEQFF. Here the CDR3 DNA reads TGCGCCAGCAGCCGGTCCATTCCTAGCGGGTCCAGCTCCTACAATGAGCAGTTCTTC.

This clone has only one observation. CDR3 nucleotides: TGCGCCAGCAGCTTGGGGGGGCAGGGCTACACAGATACGCAGTATTTT. Translating gives CASSLGGQGYTDTQYF. The rearrangement uses TRBV5-1 and TRBJ2-3; maybe TRBD1 (6 bases). Per germline, CDR1 SGHRS and CDR2 YFSETQ. V was trimmed by 0 bases and J by 2 bases, leaving 13 bases between them. The CDR3 sequence is 16 residues long.

The V call is TRBV6-5, the J call TRBJ2-2; possible D gene TRBD2, 5 bases. Germline CDR1 is MNHEY and CDR2 is SVGAGI. V shed 6 bases and J shed 4 bases, with 9 bases lying between them. This CDR3 region has 13 residues. The CDR3: CASRKGSTGELFF. The CDR3 region has the DNA TGTGCCAGCAGGAAAGGGAGCACCGGGGAGCTGTTTTTT.

This clone occurred once. V gene TRBV5-4 combines with J gene TRBJ2-1; perhaps TRBD1 as D (6 bases). The CDR3 is made up of 16 amino acids. CDR1 is SGHNT, CDR2 YYREEE, per germline (reference sequence). V was pared by 0 bases and J by 10 bases, with 20 bases between. The CDR3 region is CASSLGGLRRPEEQFF. Written as DNA, the CDR3 is TGTGCCAGCAGCTTGGGGGGGCTTCGACGGCCCGAAGAGCAGTTCTTC.

V is TRBV28 and J is TRBJ1-2; D unclear. Trimming took 5 bases from V and 7 from J, leaving 17 bases between them. The CDR3 extends over 14 amino acids. Germline V lookup: CDR1 MDHEN, CDR2 SYDVKM. CDR3 amino acids: CASSPHREGLGYTF. The CDR3 DNA reads TGTGCCAGCAGTCCCCACCGGGAGGGTCTTGGCTACACCTTC.

The chain links TRBV7-8 to TRBJ2-5; D possibly corresponds to TRBD2 (5 bases). Looked up from germline, CDR1 is SGHVS and CDR2 is FQNEAQ. The CDR3 sequence is 14 residues long. The V and J ends lost 1 base and 2 bases respectively, with 8 bases between them. CDR3 DNA: TGTGCCAGCAGCTTAGAACGGGGACAAGAGACCCAGTACTTC. Amino acid sequence: CASSLERGQETQYF.

As DNA, the CDR3 is TGTGCCAGCTCAAGGCCAGGCACGCGCCAAGAGACCCAGTACTTC. It is translated as CASSRPGTRQETQYF. V gene TRBV18 combines with J gene TRBJ2-5; D gene uncertain. Trimming cost V 5 bases and J 1 base, with 14 bases left between them. This CDR3 is 15 amino acids long. Germline CDR1 KGHSH, CDR2 LQKENI.

The CDR3 bases are TGTGCCAGCAGCCGGGACAGGGCTAAGACCCAGTACTTC. Translated: CASSRDRAKTQYF. The chain is built from TRBV7-2 and TRBJ2-5; the match to TRBD1 covers 9 bases. Germline trimming cut 5 bases from V and 6 bases from J; bases unmatched to any gene: 4. CDR1 and CDR2 from the germline V gene are SGHTA and FQGNSA. The CDR3 loop spans 13 amino acids.

The rearrangement uses TRBV5-1 and TRBJ2-7; TRBD2 aligns across 8 bases. Germline loops: CDR1 SGHRS, CDR2 YFSETQ. This CDR3 has 15 residues. Germline trimming cut 0 bases from V and 6 bases from J; bases unmatched to any gene: 8. The CDR3 spells CASSLAAGGGREQYF. For the CDR3, the DNA is TGCGCCAGCAGCTTGGCGGCTGGCGGGGGGCGCGAGCAGTACTTC.

The chain recombines TRBV29-1 with TRBJ2-1; possibly TRBD2 for D (6 bases). The germline gives CDR1 SQVTM, CDR2 ANQGSEA. V was clipped by 4 bases and J by 8 bases, with 18 bases between them. The CDR3 spans 14 residues. CDR3: CSVGGVGVYDEQFF. The CDR3 region has the DNA TGCAGCGTTGGGGGGGTTGGGGTATACGATGAGCAGTTCTTC.

J is TRBJ2-3 and V is TRBV4-2, with no clear D. In germline, CDR1 is LGHNA, CDR2 YNFKEQ. The CDR3 is made up of 13 amino acids. The V gene lost 4 bases and the J gene lost 0 bases, with 5 bases spanning the gap. CDR3 in amino acids: CASSPFSTDTQYF. The CDR3 nucleotides read TGTGCCAGCAGCCCGTTTAGCACAGATACGCAGTATTTT.

The chain employs TRBV5-1 and TRBJ2-5; D ambiguous. This CDR3 region has 14 residues. Trimming shortened V by 4 bases and J by 2 bases, and 12 bases separated the two germline ends. CDR1 and CDR2 (germline): SGHRS, YFSETQ. This chain's CDR3 is CASSPLLPQETQYF. Here the CDR3 DNA reads TGCGCCAGCAGCCCCCTCCTTCCTCAAGAGACCCAGTACTTC.

CDR3: CASSPRGQGGYEQYF. In nucleotides, the CDR3 is TGTGCCAGCAGTCCACGAGGACAGGGAGGATACGAGCAGTACTTC. The V and J genes are TRBV6-1 and TRBJ2-7; 8 nucleotides line up with TRBD1. This CDR3 has 15 amino acids. Germline loops: CDR1 MNHNS, CDR2 SASEGT. Trimming took 5 bases from V and 4 from J; bases not matched to a gene: 10.